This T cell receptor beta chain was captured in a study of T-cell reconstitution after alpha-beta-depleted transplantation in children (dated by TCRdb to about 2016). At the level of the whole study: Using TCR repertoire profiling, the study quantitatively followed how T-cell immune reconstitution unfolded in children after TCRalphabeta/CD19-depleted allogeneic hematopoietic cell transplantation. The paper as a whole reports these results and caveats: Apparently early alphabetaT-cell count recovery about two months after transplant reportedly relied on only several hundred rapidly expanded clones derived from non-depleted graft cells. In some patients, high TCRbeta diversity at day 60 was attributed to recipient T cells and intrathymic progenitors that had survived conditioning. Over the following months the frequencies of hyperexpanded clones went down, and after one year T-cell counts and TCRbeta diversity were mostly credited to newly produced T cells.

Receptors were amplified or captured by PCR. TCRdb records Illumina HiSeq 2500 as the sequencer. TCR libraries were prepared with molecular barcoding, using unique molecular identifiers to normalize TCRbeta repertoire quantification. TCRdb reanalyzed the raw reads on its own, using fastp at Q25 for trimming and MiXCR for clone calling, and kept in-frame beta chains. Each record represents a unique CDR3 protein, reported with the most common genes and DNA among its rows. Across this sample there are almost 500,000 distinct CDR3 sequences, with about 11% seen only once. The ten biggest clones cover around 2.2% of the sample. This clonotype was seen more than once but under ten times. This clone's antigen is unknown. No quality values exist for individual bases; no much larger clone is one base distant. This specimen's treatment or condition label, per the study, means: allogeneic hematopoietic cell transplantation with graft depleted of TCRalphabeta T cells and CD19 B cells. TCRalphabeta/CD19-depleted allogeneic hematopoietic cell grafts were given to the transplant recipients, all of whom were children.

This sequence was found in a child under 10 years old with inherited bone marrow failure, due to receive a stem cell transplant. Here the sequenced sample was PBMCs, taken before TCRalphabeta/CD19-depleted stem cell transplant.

The base sequence is TGTGCCATCAGTGAAGGGGGAGGGGCGGGAGAGGGCGAGCAGTACTTC. Translation gives CAISEGGGAGEGEQYF. This receptor chain uses TRBV10-3 and TRBJ2-7, with a weak D call of TRBD2 (7 bases match). The germline V gene supplies CDR1 ENHRY and CDR2 SYGVKD. CDR3 length: 16 amino acids, cysteine to phenylalanine. Only the CDR3 region is kept as DNA, spanning 48 bases read in frame from base 1. V is shortened by 3 bases, J by 6 bases, and the region joining them spans 21 bases.